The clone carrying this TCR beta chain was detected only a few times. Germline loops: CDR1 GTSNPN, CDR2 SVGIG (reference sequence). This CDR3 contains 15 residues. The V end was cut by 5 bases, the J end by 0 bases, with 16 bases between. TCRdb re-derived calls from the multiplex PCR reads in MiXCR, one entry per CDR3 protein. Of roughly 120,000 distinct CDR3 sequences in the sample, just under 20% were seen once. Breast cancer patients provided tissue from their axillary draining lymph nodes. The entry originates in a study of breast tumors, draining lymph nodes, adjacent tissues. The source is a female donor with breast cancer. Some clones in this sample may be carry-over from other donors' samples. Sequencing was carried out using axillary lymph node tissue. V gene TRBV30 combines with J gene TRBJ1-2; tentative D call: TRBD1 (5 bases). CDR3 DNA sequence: TGTGCCTGGGCCCCGGTGGGGGGACCTAACTATGGCTACACCTTC. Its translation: CAWAPVGGPNYGYTF.